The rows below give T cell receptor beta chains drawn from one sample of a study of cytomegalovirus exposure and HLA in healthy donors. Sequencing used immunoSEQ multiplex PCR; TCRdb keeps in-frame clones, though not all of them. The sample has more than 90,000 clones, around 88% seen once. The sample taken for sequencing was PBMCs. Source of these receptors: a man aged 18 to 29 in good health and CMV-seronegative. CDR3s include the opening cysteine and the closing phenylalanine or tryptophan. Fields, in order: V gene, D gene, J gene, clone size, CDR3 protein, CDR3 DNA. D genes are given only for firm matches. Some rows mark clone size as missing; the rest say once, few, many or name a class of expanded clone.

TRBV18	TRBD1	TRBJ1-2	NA	CASSLIGTAPYGYTF	TGTGCCAGCTCACTTATAGGGACAGCGCCTTATGGCTACACCTTC
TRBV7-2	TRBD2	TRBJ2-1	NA	CASSLVGTSYNEQFF	TGTGCCAGCAGCTTAGTGGGGACTAGTTACAATGAGCAGTTCTTC
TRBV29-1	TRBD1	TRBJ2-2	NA	CSGGTGVNTGELFF	TGCAGCGGGGGGACAGGGGTTAACACCGGGGAGCTGTTTTTT
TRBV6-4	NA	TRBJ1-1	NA	CASSDPGGANTEAFF	TGTGCCAGCAGTGACCCCGGGGGGGCGAACACTGAAGCTTTCTTT
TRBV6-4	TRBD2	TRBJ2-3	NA	CASSDFHNLAGEETQYF	TGTGCCAGCAGTGACTTCCATAATCTAGCGGGCGAGGAGACGCAGTATTTT
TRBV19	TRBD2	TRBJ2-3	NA	CASSLRTSGNSSRDTQYF	TGTGCCAGTAGTCTCAGGACTAGCGGGAACTCTTCGCGGGATACGCAGTATTTT
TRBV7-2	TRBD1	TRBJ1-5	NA	CASSGSATGVSNQPQHF	TGTGCCAGCAGCGGAAGTGCCACAGGGGTTAGCAATCAGCCCCAGCATTTT
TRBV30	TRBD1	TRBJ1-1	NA	CAWDRTGATEAFF	TGTGCCTGGGACCGGACAGGGGCTACTGAAGCTTTCTTT
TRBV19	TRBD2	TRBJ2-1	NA	CASSTSTSGRAREQFF	TGTGCCAGTAGTACCTCGACTAGCGGGAGGGCCAGGGAGCAGTTCTTC
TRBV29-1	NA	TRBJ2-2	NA	CSVVLPYHPTGELFF	TGCAGCGTTGTGCTTCCCTACCACCCCACCGGGGAGCTGTTTTTT
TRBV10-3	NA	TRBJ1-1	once	CATFSQRGTGIEAFF	TGTGCCACCTTCAGCCAACGGGGGACTGGGATTGAAGCTTTCTTT
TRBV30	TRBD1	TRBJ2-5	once	CAYTNAGTGVEETQYF	TGTGCCTATACGAACGCCGGGACAGGGGTCGAAGAGACCCAGTACTTC
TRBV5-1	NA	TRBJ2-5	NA	CASSPVGGQETQYF	TGCGCCAGCAGCCCAGTCGGGGGCCAAGAGACCCAGTACTTC
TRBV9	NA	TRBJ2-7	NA	CASSVTGDSNEQYF	TGTGCCAGCAGCGTGACGGGGGATAGTAACGAGCAGTACTTC
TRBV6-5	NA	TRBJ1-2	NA	CASTDTSTGYYGYTF	TGTGCCAGCACCGATACCTCAACAGGATACTATGGCTACACCTTC
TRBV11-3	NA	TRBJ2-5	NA	CASSLVWGGEVDGETQYF	TGTGCCAGCAGCTTAGTATGGGGCGGAGAAGTGGATGGGGAGACCCAGTACTTC
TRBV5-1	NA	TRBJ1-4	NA	CASSLRGLNEKLFF	TGCGCCAGCAGTCTAAGGGGCCTTAACGAAAAACTGTTTTTT
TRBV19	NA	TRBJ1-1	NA	CASKLDTEAFF	TGTGCCAGTAAGTTAGACACTGAAGCTTTCTTT
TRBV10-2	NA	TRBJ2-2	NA	CASSNPGTGELFF	TGCGCCAGCAGTAATCCAGGAACCGGGGAGCTGTTTTTT
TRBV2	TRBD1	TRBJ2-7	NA	CASDRGPGYEQYF	TGTGCCAGCGACAGGGGGCCCGGCTACGAGCAGTACTTC
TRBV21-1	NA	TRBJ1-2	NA	CASSKESGRGSNYGYTF	TGTGCCAGCAGCAAAGAGTCTGGTAGGGGATCTAACTATGGCTACACCTTC
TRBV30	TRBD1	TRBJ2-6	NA	CAGTGPTGVSPSTTGANVLTF	TGTGCCGGCACGGGCCCAACAGGGGTCTCCCCAAGTACTACTGGGGCCAACGTCCTGACTTTC
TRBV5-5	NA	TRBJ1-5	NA	CASSGEVHGWVNQPQHF	TGTGCCAGCAGCGGTGAGGTTCACGGTTGGGTCAATCAGCCCCAGCATTTT
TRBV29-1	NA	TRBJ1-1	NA	CSVEGNTEAFF	TGCAGCGTTGAGGGCAACACTGAAGCTTTCTTT
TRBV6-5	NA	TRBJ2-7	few	CASRDIGTSYEQYF	TGTGCCAGCAGGGACATCGGGACTTCCTACGAGCAGTACTTC
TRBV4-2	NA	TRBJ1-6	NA	CASSQDRGSASPLHF	TGTGCCAGCAGCCAAGACAGGGGTAGTGCTTCACCCCTCCACTTT